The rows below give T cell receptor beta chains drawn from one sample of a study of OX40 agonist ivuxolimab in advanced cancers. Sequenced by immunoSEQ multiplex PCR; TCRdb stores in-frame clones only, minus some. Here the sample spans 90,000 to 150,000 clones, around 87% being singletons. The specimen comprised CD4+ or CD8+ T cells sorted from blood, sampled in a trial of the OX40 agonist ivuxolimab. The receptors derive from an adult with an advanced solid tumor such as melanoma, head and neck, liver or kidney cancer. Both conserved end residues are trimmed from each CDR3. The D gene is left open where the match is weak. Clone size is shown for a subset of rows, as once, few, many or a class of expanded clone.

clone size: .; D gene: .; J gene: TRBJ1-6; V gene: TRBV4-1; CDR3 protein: ASSQGPPSSSPLH
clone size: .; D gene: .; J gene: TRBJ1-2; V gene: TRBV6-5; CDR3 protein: ASSDGMGARGYT
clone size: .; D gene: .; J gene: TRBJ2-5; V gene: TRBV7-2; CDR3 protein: ASSFSFETQY
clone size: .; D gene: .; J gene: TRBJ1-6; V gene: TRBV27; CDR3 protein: ASSALGTQVNPLH
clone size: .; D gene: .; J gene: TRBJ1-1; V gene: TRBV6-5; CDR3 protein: ASSYGQMNTEAF
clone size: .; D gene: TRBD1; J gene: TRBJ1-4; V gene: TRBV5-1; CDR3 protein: ASKETGSFGKLF
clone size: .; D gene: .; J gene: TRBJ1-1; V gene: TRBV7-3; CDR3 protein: ASSSQGSSEAF
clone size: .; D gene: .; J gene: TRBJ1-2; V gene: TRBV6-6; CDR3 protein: ASRRQTENYGYT
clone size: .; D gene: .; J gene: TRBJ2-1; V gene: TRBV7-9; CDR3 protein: ASSLTGSGGGTYNEQF
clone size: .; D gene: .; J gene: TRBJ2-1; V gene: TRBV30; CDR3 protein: AWSGYPEGEQF
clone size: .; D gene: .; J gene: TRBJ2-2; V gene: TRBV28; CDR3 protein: ASSFLGHNTGELF
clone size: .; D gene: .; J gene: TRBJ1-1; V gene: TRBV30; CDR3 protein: AWTPRHDTEAF
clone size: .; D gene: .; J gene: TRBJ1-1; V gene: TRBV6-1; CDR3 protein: ASSGGPGTEAF
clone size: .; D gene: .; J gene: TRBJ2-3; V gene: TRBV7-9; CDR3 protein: ASSLVGPDTQY
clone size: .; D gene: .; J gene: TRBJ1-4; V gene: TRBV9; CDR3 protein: ASSGGTTNEKLF
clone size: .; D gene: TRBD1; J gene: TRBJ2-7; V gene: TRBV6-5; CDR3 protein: ASSYRGQPFYEQY
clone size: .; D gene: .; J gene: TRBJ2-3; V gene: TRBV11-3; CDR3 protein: ASSSRGLGTDTQY
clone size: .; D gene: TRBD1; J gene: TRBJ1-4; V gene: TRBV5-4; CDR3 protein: ASSGAPGQGNEKLF
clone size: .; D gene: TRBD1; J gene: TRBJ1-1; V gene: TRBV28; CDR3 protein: ASSSSGQGIAEAF
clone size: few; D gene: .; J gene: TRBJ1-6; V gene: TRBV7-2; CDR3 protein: ASSFLGSRDSPLH
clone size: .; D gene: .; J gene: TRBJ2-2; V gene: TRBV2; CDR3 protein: ASSEQGSTGELF
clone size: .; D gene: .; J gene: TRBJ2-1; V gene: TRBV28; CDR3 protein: ASSPRDLNHEQF
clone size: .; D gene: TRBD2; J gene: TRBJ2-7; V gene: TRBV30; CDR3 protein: AWSRGGLSEQY
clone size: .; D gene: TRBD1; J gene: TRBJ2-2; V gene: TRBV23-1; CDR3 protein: ASSQPDRGFANTGELF
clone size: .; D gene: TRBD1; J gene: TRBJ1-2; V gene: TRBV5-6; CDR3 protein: ASSFAGTGDYT
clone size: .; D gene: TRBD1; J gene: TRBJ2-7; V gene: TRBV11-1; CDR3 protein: ASSLGSGQGAGEQY